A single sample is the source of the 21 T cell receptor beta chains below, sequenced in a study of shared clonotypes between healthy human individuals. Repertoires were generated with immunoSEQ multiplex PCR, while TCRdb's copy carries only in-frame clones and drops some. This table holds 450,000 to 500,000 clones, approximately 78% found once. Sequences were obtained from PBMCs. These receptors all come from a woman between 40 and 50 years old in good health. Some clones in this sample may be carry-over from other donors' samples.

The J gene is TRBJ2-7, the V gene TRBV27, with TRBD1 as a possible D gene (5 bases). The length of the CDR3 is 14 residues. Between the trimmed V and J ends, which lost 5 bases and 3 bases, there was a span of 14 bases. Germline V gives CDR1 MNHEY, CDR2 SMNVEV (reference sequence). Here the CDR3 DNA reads TGTGCCAGCAGTCCTGACAGCTTCCACTACGAGCAGTACTTC. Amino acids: CASSPDSFHYEQYF.

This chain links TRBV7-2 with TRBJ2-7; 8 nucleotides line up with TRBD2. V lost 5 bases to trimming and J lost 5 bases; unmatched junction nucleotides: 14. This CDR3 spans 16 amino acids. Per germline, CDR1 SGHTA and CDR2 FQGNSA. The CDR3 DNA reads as TGTGCCAGCAGCCCAACTAGCGGAGGGGCTTTGAACGAGCAGTACTTC. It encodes CASSPTSGGALNEQYF.

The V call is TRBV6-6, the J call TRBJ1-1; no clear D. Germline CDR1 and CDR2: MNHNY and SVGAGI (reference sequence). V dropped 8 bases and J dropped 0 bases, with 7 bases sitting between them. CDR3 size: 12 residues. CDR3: CASSTMNTEAFF. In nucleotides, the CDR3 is TGTGCCAGCTCCACCATGAACACTGAAGCTTTCTTT.

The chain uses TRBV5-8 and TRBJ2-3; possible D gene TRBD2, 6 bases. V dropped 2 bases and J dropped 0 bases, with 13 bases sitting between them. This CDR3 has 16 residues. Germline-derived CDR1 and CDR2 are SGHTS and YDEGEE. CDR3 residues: CASSFGRGRSTDTQYF. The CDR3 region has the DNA TGTGCCAGCAGCTTTGGGCGGGGCCGTAGCACAGATACGCAGTATTTT. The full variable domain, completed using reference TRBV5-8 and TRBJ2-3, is EAGVTQSPTHLIKTRGQQATLRCSPISGHTSVYWYQQALGLGLQFLLWYDEGEERNRGNFPPRFSGRQFPNYSSELNVNALELEDSALYLCASSFGRGRSTDTQYFGPGTRLTVL.

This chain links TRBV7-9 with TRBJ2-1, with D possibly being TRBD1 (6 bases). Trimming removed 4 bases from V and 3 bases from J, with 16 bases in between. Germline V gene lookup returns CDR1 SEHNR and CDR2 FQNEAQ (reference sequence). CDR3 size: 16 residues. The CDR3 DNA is TGTGCCAGCAGCTCAATACAGGGTTCCCACTACAATGAGCAGTTCTTC. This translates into CASSSIQGSHYNEQFF.

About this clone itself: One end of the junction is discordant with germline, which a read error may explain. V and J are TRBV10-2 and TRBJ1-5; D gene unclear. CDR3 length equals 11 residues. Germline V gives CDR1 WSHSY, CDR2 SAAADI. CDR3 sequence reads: CASSAAGAQHF. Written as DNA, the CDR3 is TGCGCCAGCAGTGCTGCCGGAGCCCAGCATTTC.

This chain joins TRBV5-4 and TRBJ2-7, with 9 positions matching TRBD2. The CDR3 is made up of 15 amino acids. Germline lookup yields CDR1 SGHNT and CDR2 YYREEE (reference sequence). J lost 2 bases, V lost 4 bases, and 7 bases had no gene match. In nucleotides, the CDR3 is TGTGCCAGCAGCACCCCGACTAGCGGCACCTACGAGCAGTACTTC. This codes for CASSTPTSGTYEQYF.

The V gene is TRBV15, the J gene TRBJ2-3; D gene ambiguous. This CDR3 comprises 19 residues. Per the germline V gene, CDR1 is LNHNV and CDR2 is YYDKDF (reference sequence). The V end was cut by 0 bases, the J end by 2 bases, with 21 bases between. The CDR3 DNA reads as TGTGCCACCAGCAGAGATCGAGGATTGGCGGTCTTTTTCACAGATACGCAGTATTTT. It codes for CATSRDRGLAVFFTDTQYF.

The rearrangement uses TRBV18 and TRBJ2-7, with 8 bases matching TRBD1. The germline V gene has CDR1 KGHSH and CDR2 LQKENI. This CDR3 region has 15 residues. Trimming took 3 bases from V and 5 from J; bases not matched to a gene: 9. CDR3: CASSPNRDRSHEQYF. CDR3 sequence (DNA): TGTGCCAGCTCACCTAACCGGGACAGGAGTCACGAGCAGTACTTC.

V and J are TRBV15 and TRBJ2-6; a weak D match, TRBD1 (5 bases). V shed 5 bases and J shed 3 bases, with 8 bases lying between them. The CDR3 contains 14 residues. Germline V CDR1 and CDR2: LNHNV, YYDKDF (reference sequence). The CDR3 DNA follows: TGTGCCACCAGCGTCAGGGATGGGGCCAACGTCCTGACTTTC. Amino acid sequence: CATSVRDGANVLTF.

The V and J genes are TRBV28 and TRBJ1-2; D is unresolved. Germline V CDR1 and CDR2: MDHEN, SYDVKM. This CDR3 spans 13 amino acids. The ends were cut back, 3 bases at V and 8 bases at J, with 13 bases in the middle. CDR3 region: CASSFTPAIGYTF. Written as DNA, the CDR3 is TGTGCCAGCAGTTTTACCCCGGCTATCGGCTACACCTTC.

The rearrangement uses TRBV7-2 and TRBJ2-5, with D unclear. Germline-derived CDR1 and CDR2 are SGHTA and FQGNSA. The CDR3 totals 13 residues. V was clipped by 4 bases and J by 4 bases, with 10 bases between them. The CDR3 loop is CASSSPIGETQYF. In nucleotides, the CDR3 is TGTGCCAGCAGCTCCCCCATCGGAGAGACCCAGTACTTC.

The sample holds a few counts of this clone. In DNA form, the CDR3 reads TGTGCCAGCAGCTATTGGGGTTTAGCCTCGGGAGAGCAGTACTTC. Protein: CASSYWGLASGEQYF. This chain connects TRBV5-4 to TRBJ2-7; D might be TRBD2 (5 bases). The germline V and J ends were trimmed by 3 bases and 7 bases, with 20 bases remaining between them. This CDR3 spans 15 amino acids. The germline V gene encodes CDR1 SGHNT and CDR2 YYREEE (reference sequence).

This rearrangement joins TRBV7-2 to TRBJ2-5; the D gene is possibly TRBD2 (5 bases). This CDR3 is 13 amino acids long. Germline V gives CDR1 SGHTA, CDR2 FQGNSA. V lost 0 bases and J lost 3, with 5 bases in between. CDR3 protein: CASSLAREETQYF. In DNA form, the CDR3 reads TGTGCCAGCAGCTTAGCGCGGGAAGAGACCCAGTACTTC.

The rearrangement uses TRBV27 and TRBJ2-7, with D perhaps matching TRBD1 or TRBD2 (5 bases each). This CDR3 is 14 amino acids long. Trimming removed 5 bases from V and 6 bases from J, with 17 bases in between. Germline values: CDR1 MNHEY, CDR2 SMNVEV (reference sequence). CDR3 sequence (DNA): TGTGCCAGCAGTGGGGACCCAGGTGGTTTCGAGCAGTACTTC. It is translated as CASSGDPGGFEQYF.

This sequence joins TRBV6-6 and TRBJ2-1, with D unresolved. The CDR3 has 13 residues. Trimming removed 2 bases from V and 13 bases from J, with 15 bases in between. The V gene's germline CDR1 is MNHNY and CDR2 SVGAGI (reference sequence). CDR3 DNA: TGTGCCAGCAGTTACGACCTACCAGCCTCACAGTTCTTC. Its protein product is CASSYDLPASQFF.

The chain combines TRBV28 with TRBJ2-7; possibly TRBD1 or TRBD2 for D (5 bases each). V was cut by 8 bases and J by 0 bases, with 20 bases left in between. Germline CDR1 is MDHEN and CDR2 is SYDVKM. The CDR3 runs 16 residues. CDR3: CASLRGGRRSSYEQYF. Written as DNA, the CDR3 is TGTGCCAGCCTCCGGGGCGGGCGGCGGAGCTCCTACGAGCAGTACTTC.

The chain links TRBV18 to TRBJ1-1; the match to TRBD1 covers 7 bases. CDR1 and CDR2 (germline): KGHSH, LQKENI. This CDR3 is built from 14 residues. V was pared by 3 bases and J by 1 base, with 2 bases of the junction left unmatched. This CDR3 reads CASSPTGSNTEAFF. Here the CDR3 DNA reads TGTGCCAGCTCACCGACAGGGTCGAACACTGAAGCTTTCTTT.

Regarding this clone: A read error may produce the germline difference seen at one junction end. CDR3 coding DNA: TGTGCCAGCAGCTTAGTCCGGGGGAACTATGGCCACACCTTC. It specifies CASSLVRGNYGHTF. This sequence joins TRBV11-2 and TRBJ1-2; a weak D match, TRBD1 (5 bases). The CDR3 sequence is 14 residues long. Germline assignment: CDR1 SGHAT and CDR2 FQNNGV.

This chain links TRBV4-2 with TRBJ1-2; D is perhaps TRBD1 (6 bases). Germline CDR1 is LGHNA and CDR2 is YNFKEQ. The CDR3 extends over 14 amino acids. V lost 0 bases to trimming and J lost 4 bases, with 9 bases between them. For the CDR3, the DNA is TGTGCCAGCAGCCAAGATAGGACAGCCTATGGCTACACCTTC. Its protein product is CASSQDRTAYGYTF.

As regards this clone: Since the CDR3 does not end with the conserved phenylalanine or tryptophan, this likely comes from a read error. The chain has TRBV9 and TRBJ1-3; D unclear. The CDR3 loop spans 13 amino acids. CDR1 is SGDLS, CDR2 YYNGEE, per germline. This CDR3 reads CASSALTGSTIYL. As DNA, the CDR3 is TGTGCCAGCAGCGCACTGACGGGAAGCACCATATATCTT.